Presented here are 21 T cell receptor beta chains from one specimen sequenced in a study of blood T cell repertoires in COVID-19. Method: immunoSEQ multiplex PCR; TCRdb's copy keeps in-frame clones and lacks some. The sample consists of approximately 470,000 clones, approximately 86% of them appearing once. The material sequenced was PBMCs or T cells enriched from blood (not recorded which). Source of these receptors: a woman aged 18-29 years who had recovered from COVID-19.

The genes are TRBV12-5 and TRBJ1-6, with unresolved D. The CDR3 is 17 residues long. Germline CDR1 and CDR2: LGHNT and FRNRAP. Deletions cut 3 bases from V and 0 bases from J, with 12 bases between. For the CDR3, the DNA is TGTGCTAGTGGTTTTAGGAGGGTTAGCTCCTATAATTCACCCCTCCACTTT. Translating it yields CASGFRRVSSYNSPLHF.

This chain joins TRBV19 and TRBJ1-5; no firm D call. The CDR3 runs to 15 residues. Germline CDR1 reads LNHDA; CDR2 reads SQIVND (reference sequence). Trimming left V 4 bases short and J 5 bases short, with 15 bases between. CDR3 loop: CASSKSIRAHQPQHF. CDR3 DNA sequence: TGTGCCAGTAGTAAGAGCATTAGAGCCCATCAGCCCCAGCATTTT. The full variable domain, its missing parts supplied by reference TRBV19 and TRBJ1-5, is DGGITQSPKYLFRKEGQNVTLSCEQNLNHDAMYWYRQDPGQGLRLIYYSQIVNDFQKGDIAEGYSVSREKKESFPLTVTSAQKNPTAFYLCASSKSIRAHQPQHFGDGTRLSIL.

This sequence joins TRBV5-1 and TRBJ1-1; tentatively, D is TRBD1 (6 bases). The CDR3 totals 14 residues. CDR1 and CDR2 from the germline V gene are SGHRS and YFSETQ. V lost 4 bases, J lost 4 bases, and 14 bases lay in between. CDR3 amino acids: CASSLLPRGTEAFF. The CDR3 DNA is TGCGCCAGCAGCCTTCTACCCAGGGGCACTGAAGCTTTCTTT.

The chain recombines TRBV3-1 (or the pseudogene TRBV3-2) with TRBJ2-1; 8 nucleotides agree with TRBD1. This CDR3 contains 15 residues. V shed 7 bases, J shed 6 bases, and the junction held 11 bases outside the gene matches. CDR1 and CDR2 (germline): LGHDT, YNNKEL (reference sequence). Here the CDR3 DNA reads TGTGCCAGCACCCTGTACGGACAGGGCGTCAATGAGCAGTTCTTC. Protein product: CASTLYGQGVNEQFF.

The chain has TRBV28 and TRBJ2-3, with D possibly matching TRBD2 (5 bases). The germline gives CDR1 MDHEN, CDR2 SYDVKM. Trimming left V 3 bases short and J 6 bases short, with 10 bases between. The length of the CDR3 is 13 residues. The DNA of the CDR3 is TGTGCCAGCAGTTTGAGGTGGGAGGATACGCAGTATTTT. It encodes CASSLRWEDTQYF.

The genes are TRBV5-1 and TRBJ1-1; D may be TRBD1 (6 bases). The CDR3 is made up of 15 amino acids. The germline CDR1 and CDR2 sequences are SGHRS and YFSETQ. V dropped 3 bases and J dropped 2 bases, with 14 bases sitting between them. CDR3 in amino acids: CASSSTGHRNTEAFF. DNA of the CDR3: TGCGCCAGCAGCTCGACGGGACACCGAAACACTGAAGCTTTCTTT.

This chain links TRBV24-1 with TRBJ2-7; no definite D call. Per germline, CDR1 KGHDR and CDR2 SFDVKD. The ends were cut back, 2 bases at V and 2 bases at J, with 9 bases in the middle. CDR3 length equals 14 residues. In DNA, the CDR3 is TGTGCCACCAGTGATTCGGAGTTTCCCTACGAGCAGTACTTC. Encoded protein: CATSDSEFPYEQYF.

This clone was recorded a few times. The genes are TRBV30 and TRBJ2-1; D is possibly TRBD2 (5 bases). The CDR3 length is 17 residues. Trimming cost V 2 bases and J 0 bases, with 17 bases left between them. Per the germline V gene, CDR1 is GTSNPN and CDR2 is SVGIG (reference sequence). CDR3 nucleotide sequence: TGTGCCTGGAGTCCCCGGGGTAGGATTAGCTCCTACAATGAGCAGTTCTTC. Translated: CAWSPRGRISSYNEQFF.

The J gene is TRBJ2-1, the V gene TRBV29-1, with D possibly being TRBD1 (5 bases). The germline V gene has CDR1 SQVTM and CDR2 ANQGSEA. Trimming shortened V by 3 bases and J by 3 bases, and 9 bases separated the two germline ends. This CDR3 region has 13 residues. Here the CDR3 reads CSVDPQGYNEQFF. CDR3 coding DNA: TGCAGCGTTGACCCTCAGGGCTACAATGAGCAGTTCTTC.

The V gene is TRBV7-9, the J gene TRBJ1-2; 7 nucleotides align to TRBD1. CDR1 SEHNR and CDR2 FQNEAQ come from the germline V gene (reference sequence). The length of the CDR3 is 17 residues. Losses at the gene ends were 5 bases for V and 3 bases for J; bases not matched to a gene: 15. The CDR3 region is CASSPTPNRGEYYGYTF. The CDR3 nucleotides read TGTGCCAGCAGCCCCACTCCCAACAGGGGCGAATACTATGGCTACACCTTC.

The rearrangement links TRBV2 to TRBJ1-1, with a tentative D call TRBD1 (5 bases). Germline V gene lookup returns CDR1 SNHLY and CDR2 FYNNEI. V was pared by 8 bases and J by 8 bases, with 9 bases between. CDR3 length equals 10 residues. The CDR3 sequence is CASGEGEAFF. The CDR3, as DNA: TGTGCCAGCGGGGAGGGGGAAGCTTTCTTT.

This clone was recorded once. The chain carries TRBV30 and TRBJ1-5, with 9 positions matching TRBD1. J gave up 5 bases and V 3 bases, and 5 bases lay outside the gene matches. The CDR3 is made up of 14 amino acids. Germline CDR1 GTSNPN, CDR2 SVGIG (reference sequence). The CDR3, as DNA: TGTGCCTGGAGCTTGGACAGGGGCGATCAGCCCCAGCATTTT. It specifies CAWSLDRGDQPQHF.

The V call is TRBV30, the J call TRBJ1-1; no reliable D call. V was clipped by 5 bases and J by 4 bases, with 5 bases between them. In germline, CDR1 is GTSNPN, CDR2 SVGIG (reference sequence). CDR3 length equals 10 residues. CDR3 sequence: CAWLSTEAFF. For the CDR3, the DNA is TGTGCCTGGCTTAGCACTGAAGCTTTCTTT.

The chain links TRBV30 to TRBJ2-7; 8 nucleotides align to TRBD1. Germline V lookup: CDR1 GTSNPN, CDR2 SVGIG (reference sequence). CDR3 size: 15 residues. The V and J ends lost 0 bases and 5 bases, in that order; junction bases with no gene match: 9. The CDR3 region is CAWSVPRTGRHEQYF. CDR3 sequence (DNA): TGTGCCTGGAGTGTACCTCGGACAGGGCGCCACGAGCAGTACTTC.

This chain joins TRBV4-1 and TRBJ2-5; 9 nucleotides agree with TRBD1. The CDR3 loop spans 17 amino acids. V trimming: 4 bases; J trimming: 5 bases; junction bases outside the gene matches: 14. Germline V gene lookup returns CDR1 MGHRA and CDR2 YSYEKL. The CDR3 nucleotides read TGCGCCAGCAGCCGATTTCCCGGGACAGGGTTTCGGGAGACCCAGTACTTC. It yields the protein CASSRFPGTGFRETQYF.

The rearrangement uses TRBV7-9 and TRBJ2-3; a possible D gene is TRBD1 (5 bases). The V gene lost 5 bases and the J gene lost 5 bases, with 20 bases spanning the gap. The CDR3 spans 16 residues. From germline, CDR1 is SEHNR and CDR2 FQNEAQ (reference sequence). DNA for the CDR3: TGTGCCAGCAGCCATACACCACAGGATAGGAAAGATACGCAGTATTTT. Protein sequence: CASSHTPQDRKDTQYF.

The chain couples TRBV10-3 to TRBJ2-3, with D perhaps matching TRBD1 (6 bases). The CDR3 has 15 residues. CDR1 is ENHRY, CDR2 SYGVKD, per germline. V gave up 0 bases and J gave up 5 bases, with 12 bases separating them. The DNA for the CDR3 is TGTGCCATCAGTGAGTCTGTGACAGGTCAAGATACGCAGTATTTT. It is translated as CAISESVTGQDTQYF.

V and J are TRBV5-6 and TRBJ2-3, with 7 bases lining up with TRBD1. CDR3 length: 13 amino acids. Losses at the gene ends were 3 bases for V and 5 bases for J; bases not matched to a gene: 3. CDR1 and CDR2 (germline): SGHDT, YYEEEE. The CDR3 DNA sequence: TGTGCCAGCAGCTCGGGACAGATAGATACGCAGTATTTT. The encoded protein is CASSSGQIDTQYF. The full variable domain, its missing parts supplied by reference TRBV5-6 and TRBJ2-3, is DAGVTQSPTHLIKTRGQQVTLRCSPKSGHDTVSWYQQALGQGPQFIFQYYEEEERQRGNFPDRFSGHQFPNYSSELNVNALLLGDSALYLCASSSGQIDTQYFGPGTRLTVL.

About this clone itself: This same CDR3 is encoded by further DNA sequences in the sample. The rearrangement joins TRBV5-1 to TRBJ2-2; weak D call: TRBD1 (6 bases). This CDR3 is 14 amino acids long. The ends were cut back, 4 bases at V and 3 bases at J, with 10 bases in the middle. The germline gives CDR1 SGHRS, CDR2 YFSETQ. CDR3 in amino acids: CASSLGADTGELFF. DNA for the CDR3: TGCGCCAGCAGCCTGGGGGCTGACACCGGGGAGCTGTTTTTT.

Remarks on this clone: The junction departs from germline at one end; a sequencing error may be responsible. The V call is TRBV3-1 (or the pseudogene TRBV3-2), the J call TRBJ1-1; 9 bases are a match to TRBD1. Germline V gives CDR1 LGHDT, CDR2 YNNKEL (reference sequence). This CDR3 has 17 amino acids. For the CDR3, the DNA is TGTGCCAGCAGCCAAGGCTTACCGGGACAGGGTTTTTTGAGGTTGATCTTT. It encodes CASSQGLPGQGFLRLIF.

V is TRBV5-1 and J is TRBJ2-7; no clear D. V lost 0 bases to trimming and J lost 4 bases, with 11 bases between them. The CDR3 runs 14 residues. From germline, CDR1 is SGHRS and CDR2 YFSETQ. This CDR3 is CASSLAAGEYEQYF. Here the CDR3 DNA reads TGCGCCAGCAGCTTGGCCGCTGGTGAGTACGAGCAGTACTTC.